This T cell receptor beta chain was retrieved from a study of CD8+CD57+ T cells in acquired aplastic anemia. Overall study context: CD4+ and CD8+ cells, once sorted, gave DNA averaging about 3 ug.

Researchers used genomic DNA as the template to profile TCR beta VDJ and CDR3. TCRdb reanalysed the reads using MiXCR and keeps one entry per CDR3 protein. The sample gives 150,000 to 160,000 distinct CDR3 sequences, around half of which show up once; about an eighth is in the top ten. Before being chosen for sequencing, patients had shown CD8+CD57+ cell expansion by flow cytometry. Every one of the patients had aplastic anemia (severe, acquired). By the time of blood sampling, patients had still received no therapy. General study results and limits: Shared by patients and controls, 25 to 30 CD8+ CDR3s were abundant in patients.

On this clonotype: The antigen is unknown.

The TCR was taken from a human donor with aplastic anemia. The sample taken for sequencing was sorted CD4+, CD8+, or CD8+CD57+ T cells (not recorded which) from PBMCs.

CDR3 nucleotides: TGCAGTGCTAGTCTAGTGCTGGGGGAGACCCAGTACTTC. Residues: CSASLVLGETQYF. This chain joins TRBV20-1 and TRBJ2-5; D call uncertain. V gave up 3 bases and J gave up 5 bases, with 13 bases separating them. Germline V gene sequence: CDR1 DFQATT, CDR2 SNEGSKA (reference sequence). The CDR3 is 13 amino acids.